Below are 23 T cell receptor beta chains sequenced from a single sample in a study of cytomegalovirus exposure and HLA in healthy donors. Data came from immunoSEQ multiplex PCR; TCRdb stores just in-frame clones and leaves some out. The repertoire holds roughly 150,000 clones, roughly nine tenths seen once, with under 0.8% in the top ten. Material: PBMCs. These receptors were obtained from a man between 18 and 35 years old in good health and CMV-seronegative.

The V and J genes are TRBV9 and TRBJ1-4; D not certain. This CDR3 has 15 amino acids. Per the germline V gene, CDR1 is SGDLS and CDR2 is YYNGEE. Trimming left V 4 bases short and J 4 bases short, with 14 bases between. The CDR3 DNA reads TGTGCCAGCAGCCCTTGGCCGCGGGATAATGAAAAACTGTTTTTT. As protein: CASSPWPRDNEKLFF.

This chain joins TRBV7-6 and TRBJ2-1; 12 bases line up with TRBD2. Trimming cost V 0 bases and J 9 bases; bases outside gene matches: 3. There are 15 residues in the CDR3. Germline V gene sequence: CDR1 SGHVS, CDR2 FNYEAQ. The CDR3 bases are TGTGCCAGCAGCTTAGCGCTAGCGGGAGGGGCTGAGCAGTTCTTC. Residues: CASSLALAGGAEQFF.

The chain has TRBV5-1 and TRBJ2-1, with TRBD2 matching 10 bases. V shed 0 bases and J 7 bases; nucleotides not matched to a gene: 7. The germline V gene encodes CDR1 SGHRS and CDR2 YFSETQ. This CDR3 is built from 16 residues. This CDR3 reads CASSLALGLAVNEQFF. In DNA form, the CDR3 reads TGCGCCAGCAGCTTGGCCTTAGGACTAGCGGTTAATGAGCAGTTCTTC.

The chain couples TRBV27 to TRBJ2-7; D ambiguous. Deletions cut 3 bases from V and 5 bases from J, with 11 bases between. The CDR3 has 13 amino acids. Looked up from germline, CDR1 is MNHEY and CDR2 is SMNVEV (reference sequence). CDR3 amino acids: CASSLGNENEQYF. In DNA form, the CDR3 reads TGTGCCAGCAGTTTGGGCAATGAGAACGAGCAGTACTTC.

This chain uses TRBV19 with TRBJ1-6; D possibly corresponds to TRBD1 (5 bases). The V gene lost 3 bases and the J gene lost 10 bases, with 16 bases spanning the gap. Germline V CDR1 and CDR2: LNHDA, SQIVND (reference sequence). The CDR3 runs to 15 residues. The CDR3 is CASSIQEGSGSPLHF. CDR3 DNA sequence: TGTGCCAGTAGTATTCAGGAGGGTTCAGGGTCACCCCTCCACTTT.

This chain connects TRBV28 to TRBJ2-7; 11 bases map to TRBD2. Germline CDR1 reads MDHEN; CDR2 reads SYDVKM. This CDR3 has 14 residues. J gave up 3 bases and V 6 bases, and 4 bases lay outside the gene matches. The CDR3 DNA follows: TGTGCCAGCAGGGTAGCGGGAGGGCTCTACGAGCAGTACGTC. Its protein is CASRVAGGLYEQYV.

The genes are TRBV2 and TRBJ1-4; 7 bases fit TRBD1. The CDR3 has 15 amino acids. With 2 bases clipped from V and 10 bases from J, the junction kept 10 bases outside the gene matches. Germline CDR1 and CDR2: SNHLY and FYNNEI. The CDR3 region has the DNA TGTGCCAGCAGTGAAACGGGGACAGTAAGCGGAAAACTGTTTTTT. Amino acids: CASSETGTVSGKLFF.

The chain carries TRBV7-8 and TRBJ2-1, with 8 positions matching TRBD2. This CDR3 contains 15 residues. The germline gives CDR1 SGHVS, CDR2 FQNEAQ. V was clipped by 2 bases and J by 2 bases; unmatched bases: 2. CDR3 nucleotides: TGTGCCAGCAGCTTAATCGGGGGGGCCTACAATGAGCAGTTCTTC. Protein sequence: CASSLIGGAYNEQFF. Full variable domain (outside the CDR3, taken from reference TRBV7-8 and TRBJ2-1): GAGVSQSPRYKVAKRGQDVALRCDPISGHVSLFWYQQALGQGPEFLTYFQNEAQLDKSGLPSDRFFAERPEGSVSTLKIQRTQQEDSAVYLCASSLIGGAYNEQFFGPGTRLTVL.

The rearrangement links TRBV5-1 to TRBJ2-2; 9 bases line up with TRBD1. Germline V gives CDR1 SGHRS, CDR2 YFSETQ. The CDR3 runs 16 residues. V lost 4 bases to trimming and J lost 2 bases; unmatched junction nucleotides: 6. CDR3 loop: CASSAGTGRNTGELFF. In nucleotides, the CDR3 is TGCGCCAGCAGCGCCGGGACAGGGCGAAACACCGGGGAGCTGTTTTTT.

CDR3 amino acids: CASRTGTTNTEAFF. In DNA form, the CDR3 reads TGTGCCAGCAGAACCGGGACAACGAACACTGAAGCTTTCTTT. This sequence joins TRBV11-2 and TRBJ1-1; perhaps TRBD1 as D (6 bases). The CDR3 is 14 amino acids. The ends were cut back, 6 bases at V and 1 base at J, with 12 bases in the middle. Germline values: CDR1 SGHAT, CDR2 FQNNGV.

The CDR3 loop is CASSKGQGSEKLFF. In nucleotides, the CDR3 is TGTGCCAGTAGTAAGGGGCAGGGTAGTGAAAAACTGTTTTTT. The genes are TRBV19 and TRBJ1-4, with a tentative D call TRBD1 (5 bases). The germline V and J ends were trimmed by 4 bases and 7 bases, with 13 bases remaining between them. The CDR3 is made up of 14 amino acids. Germline CDR1 and CDR2: LNHDA and SQIVND (reference sequence).

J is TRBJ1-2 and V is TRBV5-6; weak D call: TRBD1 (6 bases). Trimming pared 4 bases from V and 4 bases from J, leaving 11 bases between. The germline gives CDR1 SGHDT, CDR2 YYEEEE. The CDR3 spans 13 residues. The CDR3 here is CASSRDRLYGYTF. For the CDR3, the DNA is TGTGCCAGCAGCCGCGACAGGCTCTATGGCTACACCTTC.

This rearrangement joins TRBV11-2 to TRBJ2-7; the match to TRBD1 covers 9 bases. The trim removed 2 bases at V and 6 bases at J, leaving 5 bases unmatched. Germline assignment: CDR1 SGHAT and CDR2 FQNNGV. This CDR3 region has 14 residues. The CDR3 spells CASSLPKGQGEQYV. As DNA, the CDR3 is TGTGCCAGCAGCTTACCAAAGGGACAGGGCGAGCAGTACGTC.

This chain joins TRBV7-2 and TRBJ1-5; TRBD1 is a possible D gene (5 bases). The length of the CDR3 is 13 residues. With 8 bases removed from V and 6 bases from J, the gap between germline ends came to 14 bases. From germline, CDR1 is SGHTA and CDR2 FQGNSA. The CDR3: CASGRQGGQPQHF. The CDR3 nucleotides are TGTGCCAGCGGTCGGCAGGGCGGTCAGCCCCAGCATTTT. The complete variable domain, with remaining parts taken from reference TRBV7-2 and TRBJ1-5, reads GAGVSQSPSNKVTEKGKDVELRCDPISGHTALYWYRQSLGQGLEFLIYFQGNSAPDKSGLPSDRFSAERTGGSVSTLTIQRTQQEDSAVYLCASGRQGGQPQHFGDGTRLSIL.

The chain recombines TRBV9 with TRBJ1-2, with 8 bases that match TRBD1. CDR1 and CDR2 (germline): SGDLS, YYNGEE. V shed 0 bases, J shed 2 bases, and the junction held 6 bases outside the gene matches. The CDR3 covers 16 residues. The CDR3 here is CASSVADQGANYGYTF. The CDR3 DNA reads TGTGCCAGCAGCGTAGCAGATCAGGGGGCGAACTATGGCTACACCTTC.

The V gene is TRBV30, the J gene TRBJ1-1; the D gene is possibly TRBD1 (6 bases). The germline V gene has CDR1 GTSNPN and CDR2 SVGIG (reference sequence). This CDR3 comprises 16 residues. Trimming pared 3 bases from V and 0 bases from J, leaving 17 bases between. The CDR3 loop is CAWSALGGILNTEAFF. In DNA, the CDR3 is TGTGCCTGGAGCGCCTTAGGGGGAATCTTGAACACTGAAGCTTTCTTT.

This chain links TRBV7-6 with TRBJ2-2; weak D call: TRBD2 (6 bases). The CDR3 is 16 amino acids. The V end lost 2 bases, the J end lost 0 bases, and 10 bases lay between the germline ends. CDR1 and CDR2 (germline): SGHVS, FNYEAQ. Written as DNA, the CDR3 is TGTGCCAGCAGCTTATTAGCGGTCGCGAACACCGGGGAGCTGTTTTTT. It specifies CASSLLAVANTGELFF. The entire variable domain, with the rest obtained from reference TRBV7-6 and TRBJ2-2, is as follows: GAGVSQSPRYKVTKRGQDVALRCDPISGHVSLYWYRQALGQGPEFLTYFNYEAQQDKSGLPNDRFSAERPEGSISTLTIQRTEQRDSAMYRCASSLLAVANTGELFFGEGSRLTVL.

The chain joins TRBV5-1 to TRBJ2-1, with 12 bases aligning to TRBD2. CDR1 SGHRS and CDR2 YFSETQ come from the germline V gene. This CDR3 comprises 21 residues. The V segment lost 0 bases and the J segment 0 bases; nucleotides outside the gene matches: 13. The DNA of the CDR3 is TGCGCCAGCAGCTTGGTCCCCCTAAGACTAGCGGGGGTGAGCTCCTACAATGAGCAGTTCTTC. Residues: CASSLVPLRLAGVSSYNEQFF.

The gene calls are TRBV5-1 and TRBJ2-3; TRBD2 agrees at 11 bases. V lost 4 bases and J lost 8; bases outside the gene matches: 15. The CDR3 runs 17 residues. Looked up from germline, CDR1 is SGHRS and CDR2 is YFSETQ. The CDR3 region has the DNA TGCGCCAGCAGCACCCCGGCCGGGACTAGCGGCCCCGGTACGCAGTATTTT. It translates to CASSTPAGTSGPGTQYF. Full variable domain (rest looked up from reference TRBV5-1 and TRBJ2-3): KAGVTQTPRYLIKTRGQQVTLSCSPISGHRSVSWYQQTPGQGLQFLFEYFSETQRNKGNFPGRFSGRQFSNSRSEMNVSTLELGDSALYLCASSTPAGTSGPGTQYFGPGTRLTVL.

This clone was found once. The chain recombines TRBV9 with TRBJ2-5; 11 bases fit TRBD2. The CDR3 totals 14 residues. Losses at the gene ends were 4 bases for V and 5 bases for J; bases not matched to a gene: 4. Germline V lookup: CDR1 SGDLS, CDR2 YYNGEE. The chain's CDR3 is CASSTTSGGETQYF. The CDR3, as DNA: TGTGCCAGCAGCACCACTAGCGGGGGTGAGACCCAGTACTTC.

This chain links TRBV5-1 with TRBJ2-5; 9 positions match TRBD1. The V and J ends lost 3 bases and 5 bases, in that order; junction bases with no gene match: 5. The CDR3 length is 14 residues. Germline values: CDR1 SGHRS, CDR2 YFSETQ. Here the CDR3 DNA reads TGCGCCAGCAGCTCACAGGGGGCGAGGGAGACCCAGTACTTC. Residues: CASSSQGARETQYF.

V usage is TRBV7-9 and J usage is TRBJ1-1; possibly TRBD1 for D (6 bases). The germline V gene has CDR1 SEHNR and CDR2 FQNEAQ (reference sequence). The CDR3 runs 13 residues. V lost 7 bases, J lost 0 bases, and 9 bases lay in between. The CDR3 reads CASTRGMNTEAFF. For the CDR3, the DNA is TGTGCCAGCACAAGGGGGATGAACACTGAAGCTTTCTTT.

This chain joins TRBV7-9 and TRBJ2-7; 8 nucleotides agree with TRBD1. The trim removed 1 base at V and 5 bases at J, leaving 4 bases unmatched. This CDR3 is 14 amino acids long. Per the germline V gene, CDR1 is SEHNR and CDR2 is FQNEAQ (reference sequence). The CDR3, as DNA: TGTGCCAGCAGCTTAGGTGGGACAGGAGACGAGCAGTACGTC. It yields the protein CASSLGGTGDEQYV.